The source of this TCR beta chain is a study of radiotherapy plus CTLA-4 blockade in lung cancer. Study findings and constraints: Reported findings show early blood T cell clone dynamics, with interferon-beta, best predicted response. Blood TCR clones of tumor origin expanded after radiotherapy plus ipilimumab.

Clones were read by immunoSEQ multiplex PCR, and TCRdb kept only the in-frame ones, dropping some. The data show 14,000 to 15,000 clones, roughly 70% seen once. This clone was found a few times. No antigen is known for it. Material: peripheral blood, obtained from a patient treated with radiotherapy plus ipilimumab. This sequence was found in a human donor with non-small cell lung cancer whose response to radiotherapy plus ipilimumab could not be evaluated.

The CDR3 region is CASSLAGQGQPQHF. CDR3 sequence (DNA): TGTGCCAGCAGCTTAGCGGGACAGGGACAGCCCCAGCATTTT. V and J are TRBV7-6 and TRBJ1-5; 9 bases match TRBD1. The V gene's germline CDR1 is SGHVS and CDR2 FNYEAQ. With V trimmed by 0 bases and J by 7 bases, 1 base remained unmatched. This CDR3 spans 14 amino acids. The complete variable domain, with remaining parts taken from reference TRBV7-6 and TRBJ1-5, reads GAGVSQSPRYKVTKRGQDVALRCDPISGHVSLYWYRQALGQGPEFLTYFNYEAQQDKSGLPNDRFSAERPEGSISTLTIQRTEQRDSAMYRCASSLAGQGQPQHFGDGTRLSIL.